Below, 14 T cell receptor beta chains from the same sample are listed, as sequenced in a study of T cell responses to AZD1222 COVID-19 vaccine. This table comes from immunoSEQ multiplex PCR, and its TCRdb copy is limited to in-frame clones, with some not included. The sample lists 130,000 to 150,000 clones; more than 75% were seen once. This sample comprised peripheral blood, obtained on day 0 of AZD1222 vaccination. All receptors come from an adult in good health.

V gene TRBV5-1 combines with J gene TRBJ1-2, with 8 bases that match TRBD1. The CDR3 has 13 amino acids. Germline V lookup: CDR1 SGHRS, CDR2 YFSETQ. V was pared by 7 bases and J by 8 bases, with 10 bases of the junction left unmatched. The DNA of the CDR3 is TGCGCCAGCGACTCCGGGACAGGAGGAGGCTACACCTTC. Translated: CASDSGTGGGYTF.

Points on this clone: Its ends do not fully match the called genes, so a read error is possible. The V and J genes are TRBV2 and TRBJ1-1; possibly TRBD1 for D (5 bases). CDR1 SNHLY and CDR2 FYNNEI come from the germline V gene. The CDR3 is 10 amino acids. CDR3 protein: CASTIPRDLF. The CDR3, as DNA: TGTGCCAGCACTATTCCGAGGGACCTCTTT.

V is TRBV6-6 and J is TRBJ1-2; D is uncertain. CDR1 MNHNY and CDR2 SVGAGI come from the germline V gene (reference sequence). Trimming removed 0 bases at V and 3 bases at J, with 5 bases between. The CDR3 has 13 amino acids. CDR3 DNA: TGTGCCAGCAGTTACTCGCCCCACTATGGCTACACCTTC. Residues: CASSYSPHYGYTF.

This clone was counted once. The chain recombines TRBV9 with TRBJ1-1; maybe TRBD1 (6 bases). The CDR3 is made up of 14 amino acids. The ends were cut back, 3 bases at V and 10 bases at J, with 19 bases in the middle. In germline, CDR1 is SGDLS, CDR2 YYNGEE. CDR3 sequence: CASSETNSLGGAFF. As DNA, the CDR3 is TGTGCCAGCAGCGAAACAAACAGTTTAGGGGGAGCTTTCTTT.

The chain has TRBV6-6 and TRBJ2-5, with D possibly called TRBD1 or TRBD2 (5 bases each). The CDR3 totals 13 residues. Germline-derived CDR1 and CDR2 are MNHNY and SVGAGI (reference sequence). The V gene lost 2 bases and the J gene lost 5 bases, with 9 bases spanning the gap. The CDR3 region has the DNA TGTGCCAGCAGTTACGGGGGAATGGAGACCCAGTACTTC. This codes for CASSYGGMETQYF.

The chain couples TRBV5-8 to TRBJ1-5; D ambiguous. V lost 6 bases and J lost 4, with 11 bases in between. Germline CDR1 is SGHTS and CDR2 is YDEGEE. The CDR3 has 13 amino acids. CDR3 protein: CASTPRQNQPQHF. The CDR3 DNA sequence: TGTGCCAGCACCCCCCGGCAGAATCAGCCCCAGCATTTT.

This rearrangement joins TRBV5-6 to TRBJ2-7; D gene uncertain. Trimming shortened V by 0 bases and J by 0 bases, and 4 bases separated the two germline ends. Germline values: CDR1 SGHDT, CDR2 YYEEEE. The CDR3 is 13 amino acids. CDR3 DNA sequence: TGTGCCAGCAGCTTGGGCAGCTCCTACGAGCAGTACTTC. This sequence encodes CASSLGSSYEQYF.

The chain employs TRBV5-1 and TRBJ2-3, with D possibly being TRBD2 (5 bases). Per germline, CDR1 SGHRS and CDR2 YFSETQ. The length of the CDR3 is 15 residues. CDR3 protein: CASARSGSHPDTQYF. CDR3 nucleotide sequence: TGCGCTTCAGCTCGCAGCGGCTCGCACCCAGATACGCAGTATTTT.

The chain joins TRBV7-2 to TRBJ2-7; either TRBD1 or TRBD2 may fit D (5 bases each). Trimming removed 5 bases at V and 0 bases at J, with 14 bases between. Germline CDR1 and CDR2: SGHTA and FQGNSA. The CDR3 extends over 15 amino acids. DNA of the CDR3: TGTGCCAGCAGCCCGGGCCCAGGGAGCTCCTACGAGCAGTACTTC. Its translation: CASSPGPGSSYEQYF. The full variable domain, completed using reference TRBV7-2 and TRBJ2-7, is GAGVSQSPSNKVTEKGKDVELRCDPISGHTALYWYRQSLGQGLEFLIYFQGNSAPDKSGLPSDRFSAERTGGSVSTLTIQRTQQEDSAVYLCASSPGPGSSYEQYFGPGTRLTVT.

This rearrangement joins TRBV28 to TRBJ1-1, with D unclear. Trimming left V 7 bases short and J 0 bases short, with 15 bases between. Germline CDR1 and CDR2: MDHEN and SYDVKM. The CDR3 is 15 amino acids. The CDR3 nucleotides are TGTGCCAGCACAGTTTATGGAGCCTTGAACACTGAAGCTTTCTTT. Its protein product is CASTVYGALNTEAFF.

V usage is TRBV6-6 and J usage is TRBJ1-6; D gene unclear. Looked up from germline, CDR1 is MNHNY and CDR2 is SVGAGI (reference sequence). Trimming cost V 7 bases and J 10 bases, with 17 bases left between them. This CDR3 comprises 14 residues. The CDR3 is CASIGTQEGSPLHF. The CDR3 DNA follows: TGTGCCAGCATCGGAACGCAGGAAGGGTCACCCCTCCACTTT.

The CDR3 sequence is CASSARAGGMNTEAFF. The CDR3 DNA is TGTGCCAGCTCCGCCAGAGCTGGAGGGATGAACACTGAAGCTTTCTTT. This chain links TRBV18 with TRBJ1-1, with D unresolved. The CDR3 spans 16 residues. Trimming cost V 6 bases and J 0 bases, with 17 bases left between them. From germline, CDR1 is KGHSH and CDR2 LQKENI.

This chain links TRBV2 with TRBJ1-3; no reliable D call. Germline V CDR1 and CDR2: SNHLY, FYNNEI. The CDR3 loop spans 12 amino acids. V dropped 8 bases and J dropped 8 bases, with 13 bases sitting between them. The CDR3 sequence: CASSYPRDTIYF. CDR3 sequence (DNA): TGTGCCAGCTCCTATCCAAGAGACACCATATATTTT.

V usage is TRBV7-3 and J usage is TRBJ2-1, with 10 bases matching TRBD2. The ends lost 5 bases at V and 4 bases at J; junction bases unmatched: 5. Looked up from germline, CDR1 is SGHTA and CDR2 is FQGTGA. This CDR3 region has 15 residues. CDR3 protein: CASSLGTSAYNEQFF. The DNA of the CDR3 is TGTGCCAGCAGCCTCGGGACTAGCGCTTACAATGAGCAGTTCTTC. Variable domain in full (rest from reference TRBV7-3 and TRBJ2-1): GAGVSQTPSNKVTEKGKYVELRCDPISGHTALYWYRQSLGQGPEFLIYFQGTGAADDSGLPNDRFFAVRPEGSVSTLKIQRTERGDSAVYLCASSLGTSAYNEQFFGPGTRLTVL.